The 8 T cell receptor beta chains reported below all come from one sample, sequenced in a study of CD8+ T cells in alopecia areata. RNA extraction was followed by reverse transcription into cDNA, which acted as the sequencing template. Repertoires were generated with immunoSEQ multiplex PCR, while TCRdb's copy carries only in-frame clones and drops some. The sample contains more than 95,000 clones, more than 30% of which appear only once. The sequencing input was CD4+ T cells sorted from blood. These receptors were collected from a human donor with alopecia areata.

This clone was recorded a few times. V is TRBV30 and J is TRBJ2-5; 8 bases match TRBD1. From germline, CDR1 is GTSNPN and CDR2 SVGIG (reference sequence). This CDR3 comprises 13 residues. With V trimmed by 6 bases and J by 4 bases, 7 bases remained unmatched. The CDR3: CACDETGAETQYF. CDR3 nucleotides: TGTGCCTGCGACGAGACAGGGGCAGAGACCCAGTACTTC.

This clone was observed a handful of times. The chain employs TRBV29-1 and TRBJ1-2, with D possibly being TRBD1 (5 bases). The CDR3 is 12 residues long. V gave up 6 bases and J gave up 0 bases, with 8 bases separating them. Germline V gene sequence: CDR1 SQVTM, CDR2 ANQGSEA. In DNA, the CDR3 is TGCAGCGTGACAGAAACTAACTATGGCTACACCTTC. Its protein is CSVTETNYGYTF.

The gene calls are TRBV28 and TRBJ2-6; 8 bases are a match to TRBD1. The germline CDR1 and CDR2 sequences are MDHEN and SYDVKM. The CDR3 is made up of 14 amino acids. V lost 5 bases to trimming and J lost 8 bases; unmatched junction nucleotides: 5. DNA for the CDR3: TGTGCCAGCAGTCCGGGGACAGGCACCAACGTCCTGACTTTC. Its protein product is CASSPGTGTNVLTF.

As to this clone: The sample contains more than one DNA sequence encoding this CDR3. The chain couples TRBV29-1 to TRBJ1-2; D unclear. V lost 4 bases, J lost 1 base, and 7 bases lay in between. The germline V gene encodes CDR1 SQVTM and CDR2 ANQGSEA. The CDR3 has 12 residues. CDR3 DNA sequence: TGCAGCGTTGGAGGCCTTAACTATGGCTACACCTTC. It encodes CSVGGLNYGYTF.

This clone was seen a few times. J is TRBJ2-1 and V is TRBV11-2, with D unclear. Trimming shortened V by 0 bases and J by 4 bases, and 4 bases separated the two germline ends. The CDR3 sequence is 13 residues long. Germline-derived CDR1 and CDR2 are SGHAT and FQNNGV. The CDR3 nucleotides are TGTGCCAGCAGCTTAGATCAGTACAATGAGCAGTTCTTC. The encoded protein is CASSLDQYNEQFF.

This sequence joins TRBV7-2 and TRBJ2-7; 8 bases align to TRBD1. Losses at the gene ends were 5 bases for V and 7 bases for J; bases not matched to a gene: 4. Per the germline V gene, CDR1 is SGHTA and CDR2 is FQGNSA. There are 12 residues in the CDR3. DNA of the CDR3: TGTGCCAGCAGCGCCAGGGGGCGAGAGCAGTACTTC. This translates into CASSARGREQYF.

In nucleotides, the CDR3 is TGTGCCTGGAGGACTAGCGGGAGTCGAGAGACCCAGTACTTC. Amino acids: CAWRTSGSRETQYF. V and J are TRBV30 and TRBJ2-5, with 12 bases fitting TRBD2. Trimming removed 3 bases from V and 4 bases from J; junction bases left unmatched: 3. CDR3 length equals 14 residues. Germline V CDR1 and CDR2: GTSNPN, SVGIG (reference sequence).

This chain joins TRBV30 and TRBJ1-1; D remains unclear. Between the trimmed V and J ends, which lost 4 bases and 1 base, there was a span of 10 bases. The CDR3 is 13 amino acids. The V gene's germline CDR1 is GTSNPN and CDR2 SVGIG (reference sequence). The CDR3 DNA reads as TGTGCCTGGACCCGTTATTCGAACACTGAAGCTTTCTTT. It translates to CAWTRYSNTEAFF. Full variable domain (missing parts from reference TRBV30 and TRBJ1-1): SQTIHQWPATLVQPVGSPLSLECTVEGTSNPNLYWYRQAAGRGLQLLFYSVGIGQISSEVPQNLSASRPQDRQFILSSKKLLLSDSGFYLCAWTRYSNTEAFFGQGTRLTVV.